The 21 T cell receptor beta chains listed next were all sequenced from one sample in a study of tumor-infiltrating lymphocytes in localized non-small cell lung cancer. TCRdb's copy holds only in-frame clones and misses some; the assay was immunoSEQ multiplex PCR. Counted here are 6,000 to 8,500 clones, approximately 75% occurring once; the ten biggest clones make up around 13%. The sample was lung tumor tissue. All receptors derive from a human donor with non-small cell lung cancer.

The chain recombines TRBV16 with TRBJ2-1; D unresolved. CDR1 is KGHSY and CDR2 is FQNENV in the germline V gene. V lost 2 bases, J lost 5 bases, and 10 bases lay in between. CDR3 length: 14 residues. CDR3 sequence: CASSQPPGDNEQFF. The CDR3 DNA follows: TGTGCCAGCAGCCAACCGCCAGGAGACAATGAGCAGTTCTTC.

This chain uses TRBV4-3 with TRBJ2-7; perhaps TRBD2 as D (5 bases). V was clipped by 0 bases and J by 7 bases, with 10 bases between them. This CDR3 has 13 residues. CDR1 is LGHNA and CDR2 is YSLEER in the germline V gene. The CDR3 coding sequence is TGCGCCAGCAGCCAAGAAGGCTGGGAGGAGCAGTACTTC. It translates to CASSQEGWEEQYF.

This clone showed up just a few times. The chain links TRBV7-3 to TRBJ1-2; 7 nucleotides agree with TRBD1. CDR1 and CDR2 from the germline V gene are SGHTA and FQGTGA. V shed 5 bases and J 4 bases; nucleotides not matched to a gene: 10. The CDR3 totals 15 residues. CDR3 nucleotides: TGTGCCAGCAGCCTGGGAGGGGGCGGACCCTATGGCTACACCTTC. It yields the protein CASSLGGGGPYGYTF.

The chain recombines TRBV4-1 with TRBJ2-5; 8 positions agree with TRBD2. The end of the DNA aligns better with TRBJ2-7, so the J call may be wrong. Germline CDR1 reads MGHRA; CDR2 reads YSYEKL. The CDR3 length is 14 residues. CDR3 sequence (DNA): TGCGCCAGCAGCCAAGAGGGGACTAGGAACGAGCAGTACTTC. It is translated as CASSQEGTRNEQYF.

This chain uses TRBV5-1 with TRBJ1-5; D may be TRBD1 (5 bases). The CDR3 is 15 residues long. The V gene lost 4 bases and the J gene lost 1 base, with 12 bases spanning the gap. Germline CDR1 is SGHRS and CDR2 is YFSETQ. The CDR3 DNA reads TGCGCCAGCAGCGTTTCAGGGTTGAGCAATCAGCCCCAGCATTTT. As protein: CASSVSGLSNQPQHF. The entire variable domain, with the rest obtained from reference TRBV5-1 and TRBJ1-5, is as follows: KAGVTQTPRYLIKTRGQQVTLSCSPISGHRSVSWYQQTPGQGLQFLFEYFSETQRNKGNFPGRFSGRQFSNSRSEMNVSTLELGDSALYLCASSVSGLSNQPQHFGDGTRLSIL.

The CDR3 nucleotides read TGTGCCAGCAGCAGACAGGAGAACACTGAAGCTTTCTTT. It codes for CASSRQENTEAFF. The chain couples TRBV11-3 to TRBJ1-1; a possible D gene is TRBD1 (6 bases). The CDR3 is made up of 13 amino acids. Trimming stripped 5 bases from V and 1 base from J, with 8 bases between. Per the germline V gene, CDR1 is SGHNT and CDR2 is YENEEA.

The chain recombines TRBV5-4 with TRBJ2-5, with D perhaps being TRBD1 or TRBD2 (5 bases each). The CDR3 totals 13 residues. Germline V lookup: CDR1 SGHNT, CDR2 YYREEE (reference sequence). V lost 4 bases to trimming and J lost 6 bases, with 13 bases between them. CDR3 sequence: CASSTPGLKTQYF. In DNA, the CDR3 is TGTGCCAGCAGCACCCCGGGGCTAAAGACCCAGTACTTC.

The V call is TRBV11-3, the J call TRBJ2-7, with D perhaps matching TRBD2 (6 bases). The CDR3 runs to 15 residues. The V gene's germline CDR1 is SGHNT and CDR2 YENEEA. The V end lost 3 bases, the J end lost 4 bases, and 16 bases lay between the germline ends. Written as DNA, the CDR3 is TGTGCCAGCAGCTTTAAAACTAGCCCACTGTACGAGCAGTACTTC. Amino acids: CASSFKTSPLYEQYF.

V is TRBV6-1 and J is TRBJ2-5; 9 nucleotides agree with TRBD2. There are 18 residues in the CDR3. V dropped 4 bases and J dropped 3; count of bases not matched to a gene: 15. Per germline, CDR1 MNHNS and CDR2 SASEGT. The CDR3 DNA follows: TGTGCCAGCAGTGTCGTTAGGCGGGGGGGCCATAAGAAAGAGACCCAGTACTTC. Translating gives CASSVVRRGGHKKETQYF.

The rearrangement uses TRBV21-1 and TRBJ2-4; the table's D call, TRBD1, has no DNA check behind it. TRBV21-1 is classified as a pseudogene. The CDR3 runs to 17 residues. DNA for the CDR3: TGTGCCAGCAGCAAAGGGGGGCCAAAGCTAGCCAAAAACATTCAGTACTTC. This encodes CASSKGGPKLAKNIQYF.

This chain joins TRBV2 and TRBJ1-5; D uncertain. CDR3 length: 13 residues. Germline V gene sequence: CDR1 SNHLY, CDR2 FYNNEI. With 11 bases removed from V and 1 base from J, the gap between germline ends came to 12 bases. This chain's CDR3 is CASARVSNQPQHF. Here the CDR3 DNA reads TGTGCCTCGGCAAGGGTAAGCAATCAGCCCCAGCATTTT.

The rearrangement uses TRBV7-9 and TRBJ2-5; TRBD1 matches 8 bases. CDR1 is SEHNR, CDR2 FQNEAQ, per germline (reference sequence). Unmatched junction bases numbered 9, after V lost 5 bases and J lost 4 bases. This CDR3 has 15 residues. CDR3 region: CASSPQTGVIETQYF. The CDR3 DNA is TGTGCCAGCAGCCCCCAGACAGGGGTTATAGAGACCCAGTACTTC.

The V call is TRBV9, the J call TRBJ2-2; 9 bases match TRBD1. The V gene's germline CDR1 is SGDLS and CDR2 YYNGEE. The CDR3 spans 16 residues. Unmatched junction bases numbered 5, after V lost 0 bases and J lost 5 bases. The CDR3 reads CASSVGGQGQTGELFF. CDR3 bases: TGTGCCAGCAGCGTAGGGGGACAGGGTCAAACCGGGGAGCTGTTTTTT.

This clone was found a few times. V gene TRBV19 combines with J gene TRBJ1-2; D remains unclear. Germline CDR1 LNHDA, CDR2 SQIVND (reference sequence). Trimming removed 8 bases from V and 5 bases from J, with 15 bases in between. This CDR3 contains 13 residues. DNA for the CDR3: TGTGCCAGTGCGAACAGAAGAGATTATGGCTACACCTTC. Translated: CASANRRDYGYTF.

This chain links TRBV27 with TRBJ2-1, with TRBD1 matching 12 bases. CDR3 length: 15 amino acids. Germline CDR1 and CDR2: MNHEY and SMNVEV (reference sequence). J gave up 6 bases and V 4 bases, and 4 bases lay outside the gene matches. The CDR3 loop reads CASSSRDRGPNEQFF. CDR3 DNA: TGTGCCAGCAGTTCCCGGGACAGGGGGCCCAATGAGCAGTTCTTC.

This clone was detected once. This sample includes further DNA sequences coding for the same CDR3. The chain combines TRBV20-1 with TRBJ1-2; D remains ambiguous. Germline V gene lookup returns CDR1 DFQATT and CDR2 SNEGSKA (reference sequence). The CDR3 has 9 amino acids. V was pared by 7 bases and J by 8 bases, with 8 bases between. CDR3 nucleotide sequence: TGCAGTGTCAAAGGGGGCTACACCTTC. Translating it yields CSVKGGYTF.

This clone occurred a few times. V and J are TRBV6-1 and TRBJ1-5; D gene unclear. This CDR3 region has 15 residues. From germline, CDR1 is MNHNS and CDR2 SASEGT. Trimming took off 4 bases at V and 0 bases at J, with 10 bases between the two ends. The CDR3 loop is CASSADGISNQPQHF. The DNA of the CDR3 is TGTGCCAGCAGTGCGGACGGAATTAGCAATCAGCCCCAGCATTTT.

CDR3 sequence (DNA): TGTGCCAGCAGCTTAAATTTGGGCTCTGGGGCCAACGTCCTGACTTTC. Translated, it gives CASSLNLGSGANVLTF. This chain links TRBV7-3 with TRBJ2-6, with D unresolved. Germline CDR1 and CDR2: SGHTA and FQGTGA. CDR3 length equals 16 residues. V gave up 1 base and J gave up 0 bases, with 7 bases separating them.

This clone was observed a single time. The chain links TRBV7-2 to TRBJ1-3, with D uncertain. V was pared by 4 bases and J by 5 bases, with 18 bases between. Germline V gene sequence: CDR1 SGHTA, CDR2 FQGNSA. The CDR3 runs 16 residues. In nucleotides, the CDR3 is TGTGCCAGCAGCTCGTATTCAAGTCCCCCCAGAAACACCATATATTTT. Encoded protein: CASSSYSSPPRNTIYF.

The chain links TRBV5-8 to TRBJ1-5; D is possibly TRBD1 (5 bases). The CDR3 is made up of 13 amino acids. Trimming stripped 2 bases from V and 7 bases from J, with 10 bases between. From germline, CDR1 is SGHTS and CDR2 YDEGEE. The CDR3 region is CASSLFGGQPQHF. The DNA for the CDR3 is TGTGCCAGCAGCTTATTCGGGGGACAGCCCCAGCATTTT.

The gene calls are TRBV6-1 and TRBJ2-7; the match to TRBD1 covers 10 bases. Germline V lookup: CDR1 MNHNS, CDR2 SASEGT. This CDR3 is built from 14 residues. The J segment lost 1 base and the V segment lost 6 bases, leaving 3 bases of the junction unmatched. DNA of the CDR3: TGTGCCAGCAGACCGGGACAGGGGTCCTACGAGCAGTACTTC. Its translation: CASRPGQGSYEQYF.